Listed below are T cell receptor beta chains from one sample, sequenced in a study of T cells in narcolepsy. Sequencing used immunoSEQ multiplex PCR; TCRdb keeps in-frame clones, though not all of them. The repertoire includes approximately 25,000 clones, around 78% of them detected once, and around 3.3% sits in the top ten. The source material was CD45RA- memory CD4+ T cells from PBMCs. These receptors were taken from a human donor with narcolepsy. The CDR3 runs from the conserved cysteine through the conserved F or W. The D gene is left open where the match is weak.

j_call: TRBJ1-5
cdr3_length: 20
d_call: .
v_call: TRBV21-1
cdr3_aa: CASSPFFGQGCPYSNQPQHF

j_call: TRBJ2-7
cdr3_length: 15
d_call: .
v_call: TRBV12-5
cdr3_aa: CASGLETGTLGEQYF

j_call: TRBJ1-2
cdr3_length: 13
d_call: TRBD1
v_call: TRBV5-4
cdr3_aa: CASSLDSGGGYTF

j_call: TRBJ1-5
cdr3_length: 14
d_call: .
v_call: TRBV30
cdr3_aa: CAWKAEGSNQPQHF

j_call: TRBJ1-5
cdr3_length: 15
d_call: .
v_call: TRBV7-9
cdr3_aa: CASSEGSGGNQPQHF

j_call: TRBJ2-7
cdr3_length: 15
d_call: TRBD2
v_call: TRBV7-8
cdr3_aa: CASSSSRAGGGEQYF

j_call: TRBJ2-3
cdr3_length: 14
d_call: .
v_call: TRBV5-1
cdr3_aa: CASSLGASTDTQYF

j_call: TRBJ1-2
cdr3_length: 16
d_call: .
v_call: TRBV5-4
cdr3_aa: CASFLDIPGKTYGYTF

j_call: TRBJ1-3
cdr3_length: 15
d_call: .
v_call: TRBV12-5
cdr3_aa: CASAPTSLSGNTIYF

j_call: TRBJ1-4
cdr3_length: 15
d_call: TRBD1
v_call: TRBV29-1
cdr3_aa: CSVSGTGGRSEKLFF

j_call: TRBJ1-2
cdr3_length: 12
d_call: .
v_call: TRBV7-9
cdr3_aa: CASSFVSRGYTF

j_call: TRBJ2-3
cdr3_length: 11
d_call: .
v_call: TRBV6-5
cdr3_aa: CASTRGDTQYF

j_call: TRBJ2-2
cdr3_length: 16
d_call: TRBD2
v_call: TRBV4-2
cdr3_aa: CASSPERGTSAGELFF

j_call: TRBJ1-6
cdr3_length: 16
d_call: .
v_call: TRBV4-1
cdr3_aa: CASSLNWRGDHSPLHF

j_call: TRBJ2-2
cdr3_length: 14
d_call: .
v_call: TRBV7-3
cdr3_aa: CASSPRMNTGELFF

j_call: TRBJ2-2
cdr3_length: 16
d_call: .
v_call: TRBV5-1
cdr3_aa: CASSSTWGLGTGELFF

j_call: TRBJ1-1
cdr3_length: 14
d_call: .
v_call: TRBV10-3
cdr3_aa: CAISVEGVATEAFF

j_call: TRBJ1-1
cdr3_length: 15
d_call: TRBD1
v_call: TRBV18
cdr3_aa: CASSPRQGMNTEAFF

j_call: TRBJ2-2
cdr3_length: 16
d_call: .
v_call: TRBV21-1
cdr3_aa: CASSLHRDRSTGELFF

j_call: TRBJ1-3
cdr3_length: 15
d_call: .
v_call: TRBV11-3
cdr3_aa: CASSLEGDLGNTIYF

j_call: TRBJ1-3
cdr3_length: 16
d_call: .
v_call: TRBV6-5
cdr3_aa: CASSYSQERSGNTIYF

j_call: TRBJ2-7
cdr3_length: 14
d_call: TRBD1
v_call: TRBV11-2
cdr3_aa: CASSHGQAKYEQYF

j_call: TRBJ2-3
cdr3_length: 13
d_call: .
v_call: TRBV7-6
cdr3_aa: CASSLEEEDTQYF

j_call: TRBJ1-2
cdr3_length: 11
d_call: .
v_call: TRBV19
cdr3_aa: CASSIVGGYTF

j_call: TRBJ1-2
cdr3_length: 13
d_call: .
v_call: TRBV6-5
cdr3_aa: CASRFSGEDGYTF

j_call: TRBJ1-4
cdr3_length: 18
d_call: TRBD1
v_call: TRBV10-1
cdr3_aa: CASRPTRDRKGREEKLFF

j_call: TRBJ2-2
cdr3_length: 17
d_call: .
v_call: TRBV7-3
cdr3_aa: CAITNSRGYSNTGELFF

j_call: TRBJ2-5
cdr3_length: 15
d_call: TRBD1
v_call: TRBV6-5
cdr3_aa: CASTSGGQGAQTQYF

j_call: TRBJ2-3
cdr3_length: 16
d_call: TRBD2
v_call: TRBV10-1
cdr3_aa: CASSDLSGGASDTQYF

j_call: TRBJ2-3
cdr3_length: 15
d_call: TRBD1
v_call: TRBV15
cdr3_aa: CASKPGQGATDTQYF

j_call: TRBJ1-6
cdr3_length: 16
d_call: TRBD1
v_call: TRBV14
cdr3_aa: CASSQETGTLISPLHF

j_call: TRBJ2-1
cdr3_length: 16
d_call: TRBD1
v_call: TRBV19
cdr3_aa: CASTRTGEVGYNEQFF

j_call: TRBJ2-1
cdr3_length: 16
d_call: TRBD2
v_call: TRBV4-2
cdr3_aa: CASSPGTSGGAYEQFF

j_call: TRBJ2-7
cdr3_length: 13
d_call: TRBD2
v_call: TRBV19
cdr3_aa: CASGTSGGFEQYF

j_call: TRBJ2-1
cdr3_length: 14
d_call: TRBD2
v_call: TRBV6-5
cdr3_aa: CASSLAGGYNEQFF

j_call: TRBJ2-3
cdr3_length: 15
d_call: .
v_call: TRBV5-1
cdr3_aa: CASREGGASTDTQYF

j_call: TRBJ1-6
cdr3_length: 16
d_call: .
v_call: TRBV12-5
cdr3_aa: CASGLVLGQVGSPLHF